This paragraph reports one TCR beta chain. The antigen remains undetermined. Naive CD8 cells lacked CD45RO, underwent positive selection for CCR7 and left out terminally differentiated effector memory CD45RA+ cells. This entry belongs to a study of shared clonotypes between healthy human individuals. Study conclusions and caveats: Depth was large, yet rarefaction showed that sorted-subset sequencing was incomplete. Memory subsets generally showed smaller estimated richness than naive subsets did.

The CDR3 is 16 residues long. With V trimmed by 6 bases and J by 7 bases, 17 bases remained unmatched. CDR1 is MNHEY, CDR2 SMNVEV, per germline (reference sequence). About 30,000 T cell genomes (approximately 180 ng DNA) went into each sorted-subset replicate. Data came from immunoSEQ multiplex PCR; TCRdb stores just in-frame clones and leaves some out. The sample has approximately 600,000 clones; around 96% are singletons. This TCR was sampled from a woman in her thirties in good health. Sequencing used naive CD8+ T cells sorted from blood. The chain has TRBV27 and TRBJ2-7; 8 positions agree with TRBD2. The CDR3: CASSLPGTRGLREQYF. The CDR3 DNA reads TGTGCCAGCAGCCTCCCCGGGACTAGGGGCCTGAGAGAGCAGTACTTC.